This T cell receptor beta chain was retrieved from a study of T cells in Graves' hyperthyroidism and ophthalmopathy. Study-wide points: Most thyroid clonotypes that were expanded above 0.001 also turned up in blood.

TCR beta CDR3 regions were amplified from RNA. Using the HTBI primer set, a first-round RT-PCR was run on the TCR CDR3. TCRdb redid the calling of the multiplex PCR reads with MiXCR, one entry per CDR3 protein. The table lists some 650,000 distinct CDR3 sequences, around 16% of them singletons. This clonotype was detected many times. Antigen: not known. This receptor was obtained from a woman aged 35 to 49 with Graves' ophthalmopathy. The source material was blood.

The CDR3 coding sequence is TGTGCCTGGAGCCAACTAGCGGGGGATGAGCAGTTCTTC. Its protein product is CAWSQLAGDEQFF. The chain links TRBV30 to TRBJ2-1; 11 positions match TRBD2. The CDR3 is made up of 13 amino acids. V lost 3 bases and J lost 8; bases outside the gene matches: 3. Germline V CDR1 and CDR2: GTSNPN, SVGIG (reference sequence). Drawing the rest from reference TRBV30 and TRBJ2-1, the complete variable domain is SQTIHQWPATLVQPVGSPLSLECTVEGTSNPNLYWYRQAAGRGLQLLFYSVGIGQISSEVPQNLSASRPQDRQFILSSKKLLLSDSGFYLCAWSQLAGDEQFFGPGTRLTVL.